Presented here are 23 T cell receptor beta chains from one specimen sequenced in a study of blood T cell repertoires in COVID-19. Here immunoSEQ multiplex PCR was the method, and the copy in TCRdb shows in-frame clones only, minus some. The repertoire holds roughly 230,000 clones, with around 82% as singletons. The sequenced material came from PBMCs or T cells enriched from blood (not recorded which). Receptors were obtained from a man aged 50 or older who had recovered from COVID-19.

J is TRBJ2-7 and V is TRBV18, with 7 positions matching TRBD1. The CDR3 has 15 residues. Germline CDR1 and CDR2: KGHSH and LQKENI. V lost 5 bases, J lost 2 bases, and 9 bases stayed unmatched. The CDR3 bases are TGTGCCAGCTCAGCTCCCGGGACAGCCGCCTACGAGCAGTACTTC. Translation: CASSAPGTAAYEQYF.

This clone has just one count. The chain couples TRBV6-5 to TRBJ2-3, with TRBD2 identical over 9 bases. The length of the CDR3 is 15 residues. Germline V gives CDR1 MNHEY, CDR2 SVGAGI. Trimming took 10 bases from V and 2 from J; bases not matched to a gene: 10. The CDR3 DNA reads TGTGCCACCGCCCGGGGCGGGAGGGCCACAGATACGCAGTATTTT. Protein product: CATARGGRATDTQYF.

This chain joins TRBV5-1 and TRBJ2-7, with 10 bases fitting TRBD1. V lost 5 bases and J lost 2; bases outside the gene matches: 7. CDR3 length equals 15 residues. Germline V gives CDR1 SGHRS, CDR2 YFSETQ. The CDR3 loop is CASRISGTGAYEQYF. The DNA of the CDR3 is TGCGCCAGCAGAATATCCGGGACAGGGGCCTACGAGCAGTACTTC. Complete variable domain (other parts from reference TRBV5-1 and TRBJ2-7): KAGVTQTPRYLIKTRGQQVTLSCSPISGHRSVSWYQQTPGQGLQFLFEYFSETQRNKGNFPGRFSGRQFSNSRSEMNVSTLELGDSALYLCASRISGTGAYEQYFGPGTRLTVT.

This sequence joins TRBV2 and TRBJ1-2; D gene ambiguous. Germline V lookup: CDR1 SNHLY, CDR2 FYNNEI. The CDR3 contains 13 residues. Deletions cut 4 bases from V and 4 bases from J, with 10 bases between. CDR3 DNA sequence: TGTGCCAGCAGTGTAAAGGGAGTCTATGGCTACACCTTC. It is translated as CASSVKGVYGYTF.

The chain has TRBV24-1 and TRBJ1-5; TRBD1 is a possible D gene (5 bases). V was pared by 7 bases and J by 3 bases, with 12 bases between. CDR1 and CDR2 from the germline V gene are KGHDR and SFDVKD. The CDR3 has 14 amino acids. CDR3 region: CATRGGGNNQPQHF. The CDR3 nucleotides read TGTGCCACCAGAGGTGGGGGGAACAATCAGCCCCAGCATTTT.

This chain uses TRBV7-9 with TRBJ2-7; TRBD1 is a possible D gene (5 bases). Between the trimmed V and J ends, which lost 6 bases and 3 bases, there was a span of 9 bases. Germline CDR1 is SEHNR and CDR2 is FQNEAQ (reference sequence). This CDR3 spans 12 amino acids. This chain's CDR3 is CASSSTDYEQYF. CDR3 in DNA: TGTGCCAGCAGTTCGACAGACTACGAGCAGTACTTC.

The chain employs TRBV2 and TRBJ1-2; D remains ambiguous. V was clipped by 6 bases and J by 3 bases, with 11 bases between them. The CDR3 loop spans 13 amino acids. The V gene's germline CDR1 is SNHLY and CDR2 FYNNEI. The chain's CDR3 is CASSNSPYYGYTF. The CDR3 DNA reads TGTGCCAGCAGCAACAGCCCTTACTATGGCTACACCTTC.

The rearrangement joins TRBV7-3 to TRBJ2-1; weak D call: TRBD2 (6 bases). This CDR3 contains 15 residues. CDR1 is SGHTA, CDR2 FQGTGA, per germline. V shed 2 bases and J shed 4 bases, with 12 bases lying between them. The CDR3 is CASSLGRGTYNEQFF. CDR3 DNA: TGTGCCAGCAGCTTAGGACGGGGGACTTACAATGAGCAGTTCTTC.

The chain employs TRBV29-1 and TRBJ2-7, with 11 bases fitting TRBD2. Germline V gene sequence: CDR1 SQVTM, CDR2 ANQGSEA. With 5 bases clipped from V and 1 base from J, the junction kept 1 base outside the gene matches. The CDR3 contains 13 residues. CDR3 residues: CSVRTSGSYEQYF. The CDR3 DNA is TGCAGCGTTAGGACTAGCGGGTCCTACGAGCAGTACTTC.

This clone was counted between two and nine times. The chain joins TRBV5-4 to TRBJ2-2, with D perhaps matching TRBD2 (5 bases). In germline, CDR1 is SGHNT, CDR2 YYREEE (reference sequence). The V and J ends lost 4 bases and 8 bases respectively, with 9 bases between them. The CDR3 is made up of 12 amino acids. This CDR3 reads CASSPEVGELFF. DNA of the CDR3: TGTGCCAGCAGCCCGGAGGTGGGGGAGCTGTTTTTT.

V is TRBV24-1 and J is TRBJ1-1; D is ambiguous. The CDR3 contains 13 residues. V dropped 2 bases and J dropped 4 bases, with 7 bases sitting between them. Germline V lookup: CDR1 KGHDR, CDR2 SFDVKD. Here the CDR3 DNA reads TGTGCCACCAGTGATTCACGGGGCACTGAAGCTTTCTTT. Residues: CATSDSRGTEAFF.

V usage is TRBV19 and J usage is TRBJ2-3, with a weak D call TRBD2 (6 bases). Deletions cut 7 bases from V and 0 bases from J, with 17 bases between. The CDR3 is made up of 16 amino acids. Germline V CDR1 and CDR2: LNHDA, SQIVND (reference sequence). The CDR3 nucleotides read TGTGCCAGTACGAGCAGGCGGGGCCGGAGCACAGATACGCAGTATTTT. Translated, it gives CASTSRRGRSTDTQYF.

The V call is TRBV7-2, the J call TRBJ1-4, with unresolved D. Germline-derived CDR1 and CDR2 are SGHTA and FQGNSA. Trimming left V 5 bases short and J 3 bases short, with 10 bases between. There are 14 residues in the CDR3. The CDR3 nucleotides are TGTGCCAGCAGCCCCTTATCCGCTAATGAAAAACTGTTTTTT. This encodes CASSPLSANEKLFF.

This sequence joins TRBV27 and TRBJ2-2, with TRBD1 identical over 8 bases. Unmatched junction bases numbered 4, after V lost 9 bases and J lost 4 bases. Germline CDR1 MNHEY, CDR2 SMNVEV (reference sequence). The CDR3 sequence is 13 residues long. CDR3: CASRTGITGELFF. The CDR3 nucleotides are TGTGCCAGTAGGACAGGGATCACCGGGGAGCTGTTTTTT.

The CDR3 DNA reads as TGTGCCAGCACCCAGGGCGTCACTGAAGCTTTCTTT. It codes for CASTQGVTEAFF. V is TRBV3-1 (or the pseudogene TRBV3-2) and J is TRBJ1-1; weak D call: TRBD1 (5 bases). The CDR3 is 12 residues long. Trimming pared 7 bases from V and 4 bases from J, leaving 10 bases between. Germline V CDR1 and CDR2: LGHDT, YNNKEL (reference sequence).

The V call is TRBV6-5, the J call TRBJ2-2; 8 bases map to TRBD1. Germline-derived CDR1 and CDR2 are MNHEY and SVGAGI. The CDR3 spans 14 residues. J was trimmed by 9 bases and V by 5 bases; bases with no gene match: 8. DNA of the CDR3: TGTGCCAGCAGTAAGGACAGGGTCCGGAGGGAGCTGTTTTTT. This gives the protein CASSKDRVRRELFF.

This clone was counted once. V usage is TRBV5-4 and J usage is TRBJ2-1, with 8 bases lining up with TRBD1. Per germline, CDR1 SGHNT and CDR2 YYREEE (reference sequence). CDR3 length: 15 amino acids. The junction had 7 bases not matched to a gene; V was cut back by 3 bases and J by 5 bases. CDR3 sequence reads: CASSSRTGWDNEQFF. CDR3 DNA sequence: TGTGCCAGCAGCTCCCGGACAGGGTGGGACAATGAGCAGTTCTTC.

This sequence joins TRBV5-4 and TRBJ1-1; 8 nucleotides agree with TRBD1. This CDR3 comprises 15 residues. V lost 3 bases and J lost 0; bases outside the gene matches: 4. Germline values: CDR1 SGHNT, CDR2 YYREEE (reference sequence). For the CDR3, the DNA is TGTGCCAGCAGCTCTCGGACAGGGTTGAACACTGAAGCTTTCTTT. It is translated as CASSSRTGLNTEAFF.

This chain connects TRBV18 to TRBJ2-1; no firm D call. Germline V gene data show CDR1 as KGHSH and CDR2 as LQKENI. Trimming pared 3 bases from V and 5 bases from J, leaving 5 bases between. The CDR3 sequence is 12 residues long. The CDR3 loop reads CASSPPNNEQFF. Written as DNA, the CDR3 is TGTGCCAGCTCACCCCCTAACAATGAGCAGTTCTTC.

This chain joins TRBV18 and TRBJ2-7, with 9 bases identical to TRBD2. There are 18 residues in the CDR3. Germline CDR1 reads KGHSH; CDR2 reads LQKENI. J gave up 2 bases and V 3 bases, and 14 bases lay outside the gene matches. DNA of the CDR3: TGTGCCAGCTCACCCGATAGGAGGACTAGCGAAGGACCCTACGAGCAGTACTTC. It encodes CASSPDRRTSEGPYEQYF. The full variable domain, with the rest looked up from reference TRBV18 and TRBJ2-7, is NAGVMQNPRHLVRRRGQEARLRCSPMKGHSHVYWYRQLPEEGLKFMVYLQKENIIDESGMPKERFSAEFPKEGPSILRIQQVVRGDSAAYFCASSPDRRTSEGPYEQYFGPGTRLTVT.

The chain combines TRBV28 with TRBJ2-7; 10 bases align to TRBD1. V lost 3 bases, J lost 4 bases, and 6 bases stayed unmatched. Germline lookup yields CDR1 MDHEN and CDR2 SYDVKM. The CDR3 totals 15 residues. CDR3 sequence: CASSFLGQGIYEQYF. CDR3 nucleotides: TGTGCCAGCAGTTTTTTGGGACAGGGGATTTACGAGCAGTACTTC.

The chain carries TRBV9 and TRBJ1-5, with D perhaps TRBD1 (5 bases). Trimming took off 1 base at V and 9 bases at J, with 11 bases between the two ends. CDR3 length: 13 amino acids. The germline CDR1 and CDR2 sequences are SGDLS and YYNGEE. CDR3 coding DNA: TGTGCCAGCAGCGTACAGGGTGATACGCCCCAGCATTTT. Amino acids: CASSVQGDTPQHF.

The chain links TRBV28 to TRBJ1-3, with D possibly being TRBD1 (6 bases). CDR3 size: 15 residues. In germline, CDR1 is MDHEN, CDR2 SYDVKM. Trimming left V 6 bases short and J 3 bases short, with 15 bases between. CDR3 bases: TGTGCCAGCAGCAGTACAGGGTTGGGTGGAAACACCATATATTTT. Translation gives CASSSTGLGGNTIYF.